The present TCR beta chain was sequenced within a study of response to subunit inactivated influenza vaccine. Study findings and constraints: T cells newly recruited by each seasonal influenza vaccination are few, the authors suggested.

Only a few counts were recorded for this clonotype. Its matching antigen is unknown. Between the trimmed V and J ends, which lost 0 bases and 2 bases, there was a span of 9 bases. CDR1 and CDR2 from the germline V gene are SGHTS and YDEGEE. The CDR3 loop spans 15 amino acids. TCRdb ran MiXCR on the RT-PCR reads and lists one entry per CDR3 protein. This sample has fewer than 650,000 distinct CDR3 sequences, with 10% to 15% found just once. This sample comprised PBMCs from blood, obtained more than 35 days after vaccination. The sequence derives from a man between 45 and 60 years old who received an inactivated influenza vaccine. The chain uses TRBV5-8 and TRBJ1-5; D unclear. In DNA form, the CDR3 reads TGTGCCAGCAGCTTGGGTGGGAATGGCAATCAGCCCCAGCATTTT. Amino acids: CASSLGGNGNQPQHF.